This T cell receptor beta chain originates from a study of T-cell reconstitution after alpha-beta-depleted transplantation in children. The CDR3 covers 12 residues. V lost 2 bases, J lost 9 bases, and 8 bases lay in between. Germline assignment: CDR1 ENHRY and CDR2 SYGVKD. This clonotype came up a few times. Unique molecular identifiers were built into the TCRbeta library. TCRdb fed the PCR reads into MiXCR, producing one record per CDR3 protein. The data show hundreds of thousands of distinct CDR3 sequences, around 17% seen once. J is TRBJ2-1 and V is TRBV10-3; D remains unclear. This material consisted of PBMCs from the stem cell graft donor, taken from the stem cell graft. The receptor was isolated from a human donor who donated a stem cell graft to a child with acute myeloid leukemia. The CDR3, as DNA: TGTGCCATCAGTGAGATCGGGCGTGAGCAGTTCTTC. As protein: CAISEIGREQFF.